This T cell receptor (beta chain) derives from a study of PD-1 blockade in classical Hodgkin lymphoma. Time point here: newly diagnosed, previously untreated cHL patient sample. Applied to thawed PBMCs, magnetic negative selection was the method used to isolate CD8+ T cells. Peripheral samples used as comparators were newly diagnosed, untreated classical Hodgkin lymphoma PBMCs. Per germline, CDR1 SGHRS and CDR2 YFSETQ. This CDR3 comprises 14 residues. Trimming took 4 bases from V and 2 from J, leaving 11 bases between them. Concerning this clone itself: The antigen remains undetermined.

Study outcomes and limitations: Factors driving the repertoire differences, possibly disease activity or prior therapy, remain undefined.

Method: immunoSEQ multiplex PCR; TCRdb's copy keeps in-frame clones and lacks some. The table shows thousands of clones, with more than 85% occurring only once. The chain carries TRBV5-1 and TRBJ2-3; no clear D. This TCR derives from a human donor with classical Hodgkin lymphoma. The sequencing sample was made of CD8+ T cells from blood. The CDR3 spells CASSGLWVTDTQYF. In nucleotides, the CDR3 is TGCGCCAGCAGCGGGTTATGGGTCACAGATACGCAGTATTTT.